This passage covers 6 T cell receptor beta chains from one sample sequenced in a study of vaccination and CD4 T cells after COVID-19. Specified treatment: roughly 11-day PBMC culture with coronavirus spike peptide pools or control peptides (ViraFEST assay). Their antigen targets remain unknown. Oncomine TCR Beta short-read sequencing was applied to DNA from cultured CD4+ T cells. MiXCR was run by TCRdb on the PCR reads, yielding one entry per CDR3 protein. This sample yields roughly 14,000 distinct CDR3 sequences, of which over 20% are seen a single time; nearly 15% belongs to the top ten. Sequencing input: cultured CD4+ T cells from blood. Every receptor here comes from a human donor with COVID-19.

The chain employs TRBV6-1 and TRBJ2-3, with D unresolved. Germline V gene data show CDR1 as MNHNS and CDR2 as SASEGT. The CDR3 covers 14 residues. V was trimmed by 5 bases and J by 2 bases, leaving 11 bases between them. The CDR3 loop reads CASSLSYPTDTQYF. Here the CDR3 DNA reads TGTGCCAGCAGTCTCAGCTATCCCACAGATACGCAGTATTTT.

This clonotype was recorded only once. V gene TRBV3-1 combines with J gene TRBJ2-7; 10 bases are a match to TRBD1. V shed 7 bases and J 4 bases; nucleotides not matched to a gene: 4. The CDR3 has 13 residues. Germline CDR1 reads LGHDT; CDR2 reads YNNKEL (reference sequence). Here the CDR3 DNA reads TGTGCCAGCACCAGGACAGGGGGTTACGAGCAGTACTTC. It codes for CASTRTGGYEQYF.

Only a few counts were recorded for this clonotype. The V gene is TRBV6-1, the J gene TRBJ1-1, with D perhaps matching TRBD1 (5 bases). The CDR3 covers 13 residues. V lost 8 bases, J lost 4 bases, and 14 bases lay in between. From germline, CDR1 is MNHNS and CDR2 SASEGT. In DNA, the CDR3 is TGTGCCAGCCGCGGGGGTATAAGCACTGAAGCTTTCTTT. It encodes CASRGGISTEAFF.

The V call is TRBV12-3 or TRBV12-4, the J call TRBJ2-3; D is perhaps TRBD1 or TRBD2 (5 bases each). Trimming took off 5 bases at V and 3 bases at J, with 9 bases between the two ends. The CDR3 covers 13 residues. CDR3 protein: CASSTGPTDTQYF. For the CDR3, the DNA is TGTGCCAGCAGTACGGGGCCGACAGATACGCAGTATTTT.

This CDR3 is CASSAGQIYGYTF. The CDR3 nucleotides read TGTGCCAGCTCCGCGGGACAGATCTATGGCTACACCTTC. The chain has TRBV18 and TRBJ1-2, with 7 bases lining up with TRBD1. There are 13 residues in the CDR3. Trimming removed 6 bases from V and 4 bases from J; junction bases left unmatched: 5. Germline values: CDR1 KGHSH, CDR2 LQKENI.

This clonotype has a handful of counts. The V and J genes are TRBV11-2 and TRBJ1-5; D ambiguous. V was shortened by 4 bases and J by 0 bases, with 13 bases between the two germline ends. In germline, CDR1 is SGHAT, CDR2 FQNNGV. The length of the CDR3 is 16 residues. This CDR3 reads CASSSKMLDSNQPQHF. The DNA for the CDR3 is TGTGCCAGCAGCTCAAAAATGTTGGATAGCAATCAGCCCCAGCATTTT.